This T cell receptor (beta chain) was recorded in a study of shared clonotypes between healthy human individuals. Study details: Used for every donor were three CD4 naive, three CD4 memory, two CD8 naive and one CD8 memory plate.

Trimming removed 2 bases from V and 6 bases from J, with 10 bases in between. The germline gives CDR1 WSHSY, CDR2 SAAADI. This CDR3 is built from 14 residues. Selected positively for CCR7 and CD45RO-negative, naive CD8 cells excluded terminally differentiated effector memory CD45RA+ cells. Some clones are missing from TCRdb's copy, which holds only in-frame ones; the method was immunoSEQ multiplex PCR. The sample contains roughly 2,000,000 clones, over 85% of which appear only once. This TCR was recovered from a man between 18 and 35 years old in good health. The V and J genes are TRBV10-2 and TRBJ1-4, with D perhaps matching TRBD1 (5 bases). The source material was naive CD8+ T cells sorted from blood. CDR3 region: CASSEIRDYEKLFF. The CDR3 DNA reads TGCGCCAGCAGTGAGATCAGGGATTATGAAAAACTGTTTTTT.